This entry describes one T cell receptor beta chain. Antigen: not known. CDR3 size: 15 residues. Trimming stripped 3 bases from V and 3 bases from J, with 17 bases between. Germline CDR1 is DFQATT and CDR2 is SNEGSKA (reference sequence). Authors' data handling: A classifier of distant metastasis in papillary thyroid cancer was built from CDR3 differences (across clinicopathological groups). TCRdb reprocessed the PCR reads using MiXCR. The V and J calls and clone size come from TCRdb's table, not from the authors' own analysis. The sample contains about 13,000 clones, about 22% of which appear only once. This record belongs to a study of metastatic and nonmetastatic thyroid tumors. Study information: Comparative analysis of repertoires was undertaken across blood and tumor or nodule tissue obtained from malignant and benign thyroid patients.

No patient received treatment before thyroid surgery. Study outcomes and limitations: Reported TCR beta diversity, measured in blood and tumor, was significantly higher for malignant thyroid tumors than for benign nodules.

Sequencing used blood. V usage is TRBV20-1 and J usage is TRBJ1-1; possibly TRBD1 for D (5 bases). This sequence was found in a male donor with papillary thyroid cancer or a benign thyroid nodule (not recorded which). Some clones in this sample may be carry-over from other donors' samples. The CDR3 sequence is CSARPWGTPDTEAFF. DNA for the CDR3: TGCAGTGCTAGGCCCTGGGGGACCCCTGACACTGAAGCTTTCTTT.